The sequence of this T cell receptor beta chain was determined in a study of early T cells in non-severe SARS-CoV-2 infection. TCRdb fed the 5' RACE reads into MiXCR, producing one record per CDR3 protein. There are about 67,000 distinct CDR3 sequences in the sample; 11% occur only once, and 3% to 4% lies in the top ten. This clonotype was seen more than once but under ten times. This CDR3 comprises 17 residues. V lost 1 base and J lost 2; bases outside the gene matches: 8. Germline V CDR1 and CDR2: MGHRA, YSYEKL. The J gene is TRBJ2-3, the V gene TRBV4-1; 8 bases match TRBD2. The specimen was whole blood. The source of this sequence is an adult who was a healthcare worker with PCR-confirmed SARS-CoV-2 infection or an uninfected control (not recorded which). The chain's CDR3 is CASSQATLAGPTDTQYF. CDR3 in DNA: TGCGCCAGCAGCCAAGCAACATTAGCGGGGCCCACAGATACGCAGTATTTT.